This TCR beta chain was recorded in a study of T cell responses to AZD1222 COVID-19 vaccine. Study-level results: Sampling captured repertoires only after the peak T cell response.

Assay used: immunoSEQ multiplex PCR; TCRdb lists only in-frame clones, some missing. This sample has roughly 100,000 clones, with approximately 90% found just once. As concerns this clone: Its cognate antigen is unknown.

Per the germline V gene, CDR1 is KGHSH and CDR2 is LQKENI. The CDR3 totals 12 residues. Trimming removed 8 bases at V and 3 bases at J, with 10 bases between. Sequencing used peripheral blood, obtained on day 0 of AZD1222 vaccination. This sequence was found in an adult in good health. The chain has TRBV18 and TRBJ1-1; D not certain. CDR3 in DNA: TGTGCCAGCGCGACTGGGTACACTGAAGCTTTCTTT. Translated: CASATGYTEAFF.